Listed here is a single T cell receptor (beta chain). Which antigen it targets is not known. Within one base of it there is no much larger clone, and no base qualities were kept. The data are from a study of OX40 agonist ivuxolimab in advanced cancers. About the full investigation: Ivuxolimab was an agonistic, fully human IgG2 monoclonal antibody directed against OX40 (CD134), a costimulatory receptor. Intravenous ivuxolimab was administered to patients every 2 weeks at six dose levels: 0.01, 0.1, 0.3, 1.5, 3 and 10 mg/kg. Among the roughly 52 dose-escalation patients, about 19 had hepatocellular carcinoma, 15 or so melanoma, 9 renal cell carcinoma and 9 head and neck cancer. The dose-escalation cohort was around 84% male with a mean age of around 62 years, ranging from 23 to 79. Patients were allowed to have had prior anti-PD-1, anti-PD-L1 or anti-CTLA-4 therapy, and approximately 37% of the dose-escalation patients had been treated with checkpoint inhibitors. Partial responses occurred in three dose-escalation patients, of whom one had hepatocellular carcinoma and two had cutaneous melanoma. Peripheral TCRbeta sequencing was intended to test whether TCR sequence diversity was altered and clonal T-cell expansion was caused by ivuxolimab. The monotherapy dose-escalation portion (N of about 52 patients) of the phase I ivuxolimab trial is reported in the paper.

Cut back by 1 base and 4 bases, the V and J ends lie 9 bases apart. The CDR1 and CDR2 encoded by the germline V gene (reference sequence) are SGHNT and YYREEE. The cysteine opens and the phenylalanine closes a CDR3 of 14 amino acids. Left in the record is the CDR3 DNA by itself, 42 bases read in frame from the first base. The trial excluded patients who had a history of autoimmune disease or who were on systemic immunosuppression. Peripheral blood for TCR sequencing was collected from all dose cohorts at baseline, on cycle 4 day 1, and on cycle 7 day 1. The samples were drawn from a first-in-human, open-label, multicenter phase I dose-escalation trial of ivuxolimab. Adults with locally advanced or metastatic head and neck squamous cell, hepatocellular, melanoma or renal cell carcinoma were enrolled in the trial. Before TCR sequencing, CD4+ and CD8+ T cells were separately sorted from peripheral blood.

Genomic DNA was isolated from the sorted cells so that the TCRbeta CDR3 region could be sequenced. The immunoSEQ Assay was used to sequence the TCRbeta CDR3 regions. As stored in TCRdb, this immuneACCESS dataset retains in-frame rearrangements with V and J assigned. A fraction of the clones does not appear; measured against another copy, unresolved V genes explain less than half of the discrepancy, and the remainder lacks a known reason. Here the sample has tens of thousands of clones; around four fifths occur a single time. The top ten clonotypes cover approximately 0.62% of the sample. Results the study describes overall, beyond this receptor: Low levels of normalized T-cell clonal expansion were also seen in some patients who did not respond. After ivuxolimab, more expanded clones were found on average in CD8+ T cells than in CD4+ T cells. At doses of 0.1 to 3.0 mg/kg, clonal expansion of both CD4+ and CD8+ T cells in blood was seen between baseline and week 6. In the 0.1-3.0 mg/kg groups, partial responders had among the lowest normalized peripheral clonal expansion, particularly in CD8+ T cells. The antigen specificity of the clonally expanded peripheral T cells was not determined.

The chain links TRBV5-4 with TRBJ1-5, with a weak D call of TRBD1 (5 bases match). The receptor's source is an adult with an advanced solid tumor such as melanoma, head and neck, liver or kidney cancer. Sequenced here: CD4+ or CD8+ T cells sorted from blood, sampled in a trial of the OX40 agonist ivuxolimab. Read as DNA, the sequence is TGTGCCAGCAGCTTGCAGGGTAGGAATCAGCCCCAGCATTTT. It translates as CASSLQGRNQPQHF.